This T cell receptor beta chain was recovered during a study of multiple sclerosis patients with progressive multifocal leukoencephalopathy. The sample's time point: before natalizumab initiation. T0 blood was collected before the first natalizumab infusion. Produced via immunoSEQ multiplex PCR; TCRdb's table is partial and in-frame only. This table holds some 30,000 clones, more than 75% found once. Germline V gene lookup returns CDR1 SGHDN and CDR2 FVKESK. The CDR3 runs 13 residues. With 1 base removed from V and 5 bases from J, the gap between germline ends came to 8 bases. The sequence came from a human donor with multiple sclerosis. The rearrangement joins TRBV14 to TRBJ1-2; D unresolved. Sequencing was performed on PBMCs. CDR3 DNA sequence: TGTGCCAGCAGCCAAGGGACTGTTTATGGCTACACCTTC. The encoded protein is CASSQGTVYGYTF.